The T cell receptor (beta chain) described here comes from a study of blood T cell repertoires in COVID-19 (dated by TCRdb to 2019 to 2021). About the study as a whole: Samples covering the acute and convalescent phases of COVID-19 were provided by collaborators in the United States, Italy and Spain. A freely available public database, intended as a resource for researchers studying the immune response to SARS-CoV-2, is where the repertoires were released. The samples were drawn from two sources: the first 160 participants of the ongoing ImmuneRACE study, and over 1,000 subjects contributed by 6 global collaborators. Nearly every sample came with metadata listing a de-identified subject ID, COVID-19 status, age in years and sex. Where available, HLA class I and class II types were obtained from metadata supplied by the sample provider rather than from assay-based typing. The material from the prospective study consisted of cDNA or gDNA derived from T cells, B-cell-depleted T cells, or PBMCs. The dataset comprised deeply sampled blood TCRbeta repertoires from subjects exposed to, actively infected with, or recovered from COVID-19.

As regards this clone: It lacks a known antigen. Base qualities are missing; no much larger clone stands one base away.

TCRbeta CDR3 regions were amplified from genomic DNA using the immunoSEQ Assay, a bias-controlled multiplex PCR. For the original study's pipeline: The number of nucleated cells in each sample was estimated from the amplification of reference gene primers within the assay. Sequence reads were collapsed and filtered to measure the absolute abundance of every unique TCRbeta CDR3 rearrangement. For each sample, productive Simpson clonality was calculated as the square root of Simpson's diversity index over productive rearrangements. The table was pulled from immuneACCESS by TCRdb, which kept in-frame rearrangements only. Such tables lose some clones; where checked, under half of the loss comes from unresolved V genes, and the rest has no known cause. Clone size and V and J calls were adopted from that table, with D and trimming inferred from the DNA. Across this sample there are about 250,000 clones, with roughly 80% seen only once. The top ten clones comprise roughly 4.7% of the sample.

Beyond this particular receptor, the publication reports: Clinical and demographic metadata were provided uncurated, with the amount varying by source and participant.

In the prospective study, participants were roughly 18 to 95 years old, resided in approximately 22 geographic areas of the United States, and were enrolled through a virtual design. In the prospective study, participants were assigned to cohorts based on the clinical history participants reported in a screening survey and a study questionnaire. Exposed participants had been in contact with someone with a PCR-confirmed or clinician-diagnosed COVID-19 case within 2 weeks of study entry. Each participant in the prospective study had whole blood, serum and a nasopharyngeal or oropharyngeal swab collected by mobile phlebotomists. Participants in the prospective study had the option to provide additional blood draws and questionnaires over an approximately 2-month period. Prospective study blood samples were shipped either frozen or at room temperature before DNA extraction. V is pruned by 5 bases and J by 4 bases, leaving 15 bases of the junction without a gene match. Reading the germline V gene gives CDR1 SGHVS and CDR2 FNYEAQ. The CDR3 covers 17 residues, taking in both the cysteine and the phenylalanine. Only the CDR3 DNA is retained, 51 bases long and in frame from the first base.

The sequence was obtained from a middle-aged man who had been exposed to COVID-19. The V and J segments used are TRBV7-6 and TRBJ2-5, and 8 junctional nucleotides match TRBD2. Material for sequencing was PBMCs or T cells enriched from blood (not recorded which). The CDR3 protein: CASSLGSGLVNGETQYF. The DNA is TGTGCCAGCAGCCTTGGGTCGGGACTAGTAAATGGAGAGACCCAGTACTTC.